Sequencing of this T cell receptor beta chain was carried out in a study of PD-1 blockade in classical Hodgkin lymphoma. Study context: Nivolumab 3 mg/kg was given intravenously every 2 weeks.

Study conclusions and caveats: Complete responders entered with baseline diversity on par with newly diagnosed patients, the results showed. Compared with baseline, CD4+ but not CD8+ TCR diversity had risen significantly by C4D1. Healthy donors reportedly exceeded newly diagnosed patients in baseline TCR diversity.

For this clone: Its antigen is as yet unknown.

All patients experienced relapse after autologous stem cell transplantation, and brentuximab vedotin exposure was variable. Clones were read by immunoSEQ multiplex PCR, and TCRdb kept only the in-frame ones, dropping some. The data hold tens of thousands of clones, with about nine tenths observed a single time. This receptor was identified in a human donor with classical Hodgkin lymphoma. The source material was peripheral blood mononuclear cells (PBMCs), sampled at baseline.

The CDR3 DNA reads TGCAGCGGCCTAGCCGGACAGGGCTCGAGAGCTTTCTTT. Protein: CSGLAGQGSRAFF. The rearrangement joins TRBV29-1 to TRBJ1-1; 8 bases fit TRBD1. This CDR3 has 13 residues. Per germline, CDR1 SQVTM and CDR2 ANQGSEA. V lost 7 bases, J lost 10 bases, and 14 bases stayed unmatched. The entire variable domain, with the rest obtained from reference TRBV29-1 and TRBJ1-1, is as follows: SAVISQKPSRDICQRGTSLTIQCQVDSQVTMMFWYRQQPGQSLTLIATANQGSEATYESGFVIDKFPISRPNLTFSTLTVSNMSPEDSSIYLCSGLAGQGSRAFFGQGTRLTVV.